A selection of T cell receptor beta chains follows, all from one sample in a study of identical twins. TCRdb reprocessed the 5' RACE reads with MiXCR, giving one entry per CDR3 protein. The sample lists 650,000 to 750,000 distinct CDR3 sequences, about 20% seen once, with 4% to 4.5% in the top ten. These sequences were also reported in another study, on T cells expressing NK-cell markers.

Sequenced sample: PBMCs. These receptors were collected from a woman younger than 35 in good health. Both conserved end residues are part of each CDR3. Size is omitted from some rows. Given values are once, few, many or a class for expanded clones.

clone size	V gene	CDR3 protein
.	TRBV12-3/TRBV12-4	CASSASVNEQFF
few	TRBV19	CASTLSPAGDETQYF
many	TRBV2	CASSGLGQETQYF
.	TRBV7-2	CASSLVGTQGSGELFF
few	TRBV5-1	CASSLKVDRNEQFF
few	TRBV12-3/TRBV12-4	CASSFRGVNEKLFF
.	TRBV20-1	CSARDPLGQGRDEQFF
few	TRBV29-1	CSVVGTGENEAFF
many	TRBV12-3/TRBV12-4	CASSLDRPNSPLHF
few	TRBV10-3	CAISRQDFQGYTF
.	TRBV20-1	CSAPLPRSGYTF
.	TRBV6-5	CASSYSVGETQYF
.	TRBV6-5	CASSYTGTSAYEQYF
few	TRBV14	CASRKTGGLFEQYF
few	TRBV20-1	CSATTSVSSYNEQFF
.	TRBV5-5	CASSLSRSTLVYNEQFF
few	TRBV20-1	CSARVVWGEGNKNIQYF
.	TRBV7-2	CASKGRGEQFF
.	TRBV12-3/TRBV12-4	CASSLGPDTGELFF
.	TRBV5-1	CASSLGPGDGLGGNEQFF
.	TRBV7-2	CASRVKGTNEKLFF
.	TRBV10-3	CAISVIRRTPAGGYTF
few	TRBV12-3/TRBV12-4	CASSRGVGRPQETQYF
.	TRBV12-3/TRBV12-4	CASSIGTTQYF
few	TRBV29-1	CSVATTDTQYF
.	TRBV10-3	CAIKPGGTGANVLTF
few	TRBV4-3	CASSQESFGLARNEQFF
.	TRBV7-8	CASSKITGTEAFF
many	TRBV7-2	CASSLSGDYTEAFF
.	TRBV20-1	CSAQPGLSLREQFF
many	TRBV6-5	CASSYSSGPTYEQYF
.	TRBV6-1	CACSRDYSYEQYF
.	TRBV12-3/TRBV12-4	CASSQDILGYTF
many	TRBV12-3/TRBV12-4	CASSQGRLNTEAFF
few	TRBV5-6	CASSLRQGIQETQYF
few	TRBV7-9	CASSPRTGDNEQFF
.	TRBV5-1	CASSLQRYTGELFF
.	TRBV6-7	CASSYRGINPAYEQYF
once	TRBV6-5	CASSYSGFSETQYF
.	TRBV18	CASSLGNNYNEQFF
few	TRBV5-1	CASNRDRGAYEQYF
few	TRBV10-3	CAIWMGGSNTEAFF
.	TRBV29-1	CSVGWGVGLNTEAFF
.	TRBV6-1	CASRRGAYNEQFF
few	TRBV10-3	CAIRDPGLNTEAFF